Presented here are 26 T cell receptor beta chains from one specimen sequenced in a study of spatial heterogeneity in lung cancer. Each CDR3 protein is one row after TCRdb ran MiXCR on the 5' RACE reads. The sample consists of around 13,000 distinct CDR3 sequences, about 14% of them appearing once. Sample time point: sample taken at primary tumor resection. TCRs were sequenced from unsorted whole RNA of tumor, nontumor lung or PBMC. Sample: PBMCs, taken at surgery. The source of these receptors is a male donor with early-stage non-small cell lung cancer.

This clonotype was recorded a few times. The junction departs from germline at one end; a sequencing error may be responsible. V is TRBV7-2 and J is TRBJ1-4, with D perhaps matching TRBD1 (6 bases). There are 13 residues in the CDR3. CDR1 and CDR2 from the germline V gene are SGHTA and FQGNSA. The CDR3 coding sequence is TGTGCCTGCAGCAGAAACAGGGATGAAAAACTGTTTTTT. Protein: CACSRNRDEKLFF. The variable domain in full, completed from reference TRBV7-2 and TRBJ1-4, reads GAGVSQSPSNKVTEKGKDVELRCDPISGHTALYWYRQSLGQGLEFLIYFQGNSAPDKSGLPSDRFSAERTGGSVSTLTIQRTQQEDSAVYLCACSRNRDEKLFFGSGTQLSVL.

At least ten counts were recorded for this clonotype. The chain employs TRBV29-1 and TRBJ1-3; TRBD1 is a possible D gene (6 bases). Trimming took off 6 bases at V and 2 bases at J, with 8 bases between the two ends. This CDR3 comprises 12 residues. Germline loops: CDR1 SQVTM, CDR2 ANQGSEA. The CDR3 is CSVAGAGNTIYF. CDR3 DNA: TGCAGCGTCGCAGGGGCTGGAAACACCATATATTTT.

The V and J genes are TRBV5-6 and TRBJ2-7; D could derive from TRBD1 or TRBD2 (5 bases each). Germline V lookup: CDR1 SGHDT, CDR2 YYEEEE. CDR3 length: 14 residues. V lost 2 bases to trimming and J lost 2 bases, with 11 bases between them. CDR3 loop: CASSFGTLTYEQYF. CDR3 sequence (DNA): TGTGCCAGCAGCTTCGGGACGCTCACCTACGAGCAGTACTTC.

This clonotype occurred a few times. This chain joins TRBV9 and TRBJ2-1, with TRBD1 as a possible D gene (6 bases). V dropped 4 bases and J dropped 8 bases, with 10 bases sitting between them. CDR3 length: 12 residues. CDR1 and CDR2 (germline): SGDLS, YYNGEE. CDR3 loop: CASSNRDDEQFF. The CDR3 DNA reads as TGTGCCAGCAGCAACAGGGATGATGAGCAGTTCTTC.

This clonotype showed up just a few times. V and J are TRBV20-1 and TRBJ2-7, with 7 bases identical to TRBD1. The CDR3 has 13 residues. V lost 6 bases to trimming and J lost 2 bases; unmatched junction nucleotides: 7. Germline CDR1 and CDR2: DFQATT and SNEGSKA (reference sequence). CDR3 bases: TGCAGTGCCCAAGGACAGGACCCCTACGAGCAGTACTTC. It specifies CSAQGQDPYEQYF.

This clonotype was observed at least ten times. CDR3 amino acids: CASSLPGTPSYTQYF. CDR3 in DNA: TGCGCCAGCAGTCTTCCCGGGACCCCATCTTATACGCAGTATTTT. The rearrangement links TRBV4-1 to TRBJ2-3; D is possibly TRBD1 or TRBD2 (5 bases each). The germline V and J ends were trimmed by 6 bases and 7 bases, with 20 bases remaining between them. The CDR3 spans 15 residues. CDR1 and CDR2 from the germline V gene are MGHRA and YSYEKL.

This clonotype was counted ten times or more. The rearrangement links TRBV12-3 or TRBV12-4 to TRBJ2-1, with D unresolved. This CDR3 is 13 amino acids long. V gave up 1 base and J gave up 7 bases, with 8 bases separating them. In DNA, the CDR3 is TGTGCCAGCAGTTTAGGATTGGGGAATGAGCAGTTCTTC. Translating it yields CASSLGLGNEQFF.

By sample share, this clonotype is medium-sized. The chain links TRBV20-1 to TRBJ2-7, with 7 bases aligning to TRBD1. The CDR3 loop spans 12 amino acids. V was pared by 6 bases and J by 3 bases, with 5 bases of the junction left unmatched. The germline gives CDR1 DFQATT, CDR2 SNEGSKA (reference sequence). The CDR3 DNA sequence: TGCAGTGCAACCACAGGGGACTACGAGCAGTACTTC. Amino acids: CSATTGDYEQYF.

This clonotype was seen a few times. The chain has TRBV14 and TRBJ2-1, with D uncertain. The CDR3 spans 13 residues. V lost 4 bases and J 9 bases, leaving 13 bases between the germline ends. The germline gives CDR1 SGHDN, CDR2 FVKESK. The CDR3 loop reads CASSPSTWGEQFF. In nucleotides, the CDR3 is TGTGCCAGCAGCCCCTCCACCTGGGGTGAGCAGTTCTTC.

The CDR3 sequence: CASSQGREQPQHF. CDR3 coding DNA: TGTGCCAGCAGCCAAGGAAGGGAACAGCCCCAGCATTTT. The V gene is TRBV3-1, the J gene TRBJ1-5; D unresolved. The CDR3 is made up of 13 amino acids. Germline-derived CDR1 and CDR2 are LGHDT and YNNKEL (reference sequence). V was pared by 1 base and J by 7 bases, with 8 bases between.

A note on this clonotype: A much bigger clone sits one base away, suggesting this may be a read error. The rearrangement links TRBV28 to TRBJ2-5; D remains ambiguous. The CDR3 covers 14 residues. V gave up 0 bases and J gave up 5 bases, with 10 bases separating them. The germline V gene has CDR1 MDHEN and CDR2 SYDVKM. CDR3 DNA: TGTGCCAGCAGTTTATGGCCTAACGGGGAGACCCAGTACTTC. Encoded protein: CASSLWPNGETQYF.

This clonotype was picked up many times. This sequence joins TRBV20-1 and TRBJ2-7; TRBD2 might be the D (6 bases). CDR1 DFQATT and CDR2 SNEGSKA come from the germline V gene (reference sequence). This CDR3 contains 14 residues. V was cut by 0 bases and J by 4 bases, with 13 bases left in between. CDR3: CSARELEGLYEQYF. Written as DNA, the CDR3 is TGCAGTGCTAGAGAGTTGGAGGGCTTGTACGAGCAGTACTTC.

Only a few counts were recorded for this clonotype. The chain recombines TRBV12-3 or TRBV12-4 with TRBJ1-5; tentative D call: TRBD1 (5 bases). V was clipped by 2 bases and J by 5 bases, with 13 bases between them. The length of the CDR3 is 15 residues. The CDR3 sequence: CASSLMGQADQPQHF. The CDR3 DNA reads as TGTGCCAGCAGTTTAATGGGGCAGGCCGATCAGCCCCAGCATTTT.

This clonotype was seen at least ten times. This sequence joins TRBV11-2 and TRBJ2-1, with D perhaps matching TRBD2 (6 bases). V lost 5 bases and J lost 2, with 10 bases in between. There are 14 residues in the CDR3. Germline V gene sequence: CDR1 SGHAT, CDR2 FQNNGV. The DNA for the CDR3 is TGTGCCAGCAGCCCAAGCGGGCCCTACAATGAGCAGTTCTTC. It specifies CASSPSGPYNEQFF.

This clonotype has a handful of counts. V usage is TRBV7-9 and J usage is TRBJ2-7, with TRBD1 matching over 10 bases. Germline CDR1 is SEHNR and CDR2 is FQNEAQ (reference sequence). This CDR3 contains 15 residues. J lost 3 bases, V lost 4 bases, and 6 bases had no gene match. This CDR3 is CASSSTGTGVYEQYF. The CDR3 bases are TGTGCCAGCAGCTCCACCGGGACAGGGGTCTACGAGCAGTACTTC.

Only a few counts were recorded for this clonotype. The chain carries TRBV2 and TRBJ1-1; D is unresolved. Germline CDR1 SNHLY, CDR2 FYNNEI. V shed 7 bases and J shed 0 bases, with 9 bases lying between them. This CDR3 has 13 residues. The CDR3 region is CASNPIMNTEAFF. Written as DNA, the CDR3 is TGTGCCAGCAATCCGATTATGAACACTGAAGCTTTCTTT. The full variable domain, completed using reference TRBV2 and TRBJ1-1, is EPEVTQTPSHQVTQMGQEVILRCVPISNHLYFYWYRQILGQKVEFLVSFYNNEISEKSEIFDDQFSVERPDGSNFTLKIRSTKLEDSAMYFCASNPIMNTEAFFGQGTRLTVV.

The chain couples TRBV5-8 to TRBJ1-3; D remains unclear. Trimming stripped 0 bases from V and 0 bases from J, with 7 bases between. The CDR3 sequence is 15 residues long. Germline V gene sequence: CDR1 SGHTS, CDR2 YDEGEE. The CDR3, as DNA: TGTGCCAGCAGCTTGGGAACGGTCTCTGGAAACACCATATATTTT. It translates to CASSLGTVSGNTIYF.

This clonotype was picked up a small number of times. The chain has TRBV28 and TRBJ2-3; D is uncertain. The CDR3 runs 15 residues. Trimming shortened V by 8 bases and J by 1 base, and 16 bases separated the two germline ends. Per the germline V gene, CDR1 is MDHEN and CDR2 is SYDVKM. CDR3 bases: TGTGCCAGCGCAACACCAGGTCTGGGCACAGATACGCAGTATTTT. This codes for CASATPGLGTDTQYF.

The CDR3 DNA follows: TGTGCCAGCAGTTGTACAGGGATGGGTTGTACTAATGAAAAACTGTTTTTT. The encoded protein is CASSCTGMGCTNEKLFF. This chain uses TRBV27 with TRBJ1-4, with D perhaps matching TRBD1 (6 bases). In germline, CDR1 is MNHEY, CDR2 SMNVEV (reference sequence). This CDR3 has 17 amino acids. Trimming left V 4 bases short and J 2 bases short, with 17 bases between.

The rearrangement links TRBV11-2 to TRBJ2-5; no definite D call. The ends were cut back, 7 bases at V and 2 bases at J, with 14 bases in the middle. CDR3 length equals 14 residues. CDR1 and CDR2 from the germline V gene are SGHAT and FQNNGV. CDR3 DNA: TGTGCCAGCACGCGCCCATCGGCGCAAGAGACCCAGTACTTC. Translating gives CASTRPSAQETQYF.

In its sample, this clonotype was seen a few times. The chain uses TRBV3-1 and TRBJ2-5; D is unresolved. Looked up from germline, CDR1 is LGHDT and CDR2 is YNNKEL (reference sequence). This CDR3 is built from 14 residues. V lost 0 bases and J 4 bases, leaving 9 bases between the germline ends. CDR3 coding DNA: TGTGCCAGCAGCCAAGATTTCACAGCAGAGACCCAGTACTTC. It codes for CASSQDFTAETQYF.

V usage is TRBV6-1 and J usage is TRBJ2-1; TRBD2 agrees at 11 bases. V gave up 6 bases and J gave up 5 bases; unmatched junction bases: 6. This CDR3 has 15 amino acids. Germline V gene lookup returns CDR1 MNHNS and CDR2 SASEGT. The CDR3 spells CASRHSGGEDNEQFF. DNA of the CDR3: TGTGCCAGCAGACATAGCGGGGGGGAAGACAATGAGCAGTTCTTC.

This clonotype was counted ten times or more. The chain joins TRBV7-2 to TRBJ2-1; D uncertain. The CDR3 covers 14 residues. V was clipped by 2 bases and J by 5 bases, with 10 bases between them. Germline assignment: CDR1 SGHTA and CDR2 FQGNSA. CDR3 residues: CASSLYGRHNEQFF. The DNA for the CDR3 is TGTGCCAGCAGCTTATACGGGCGGCACAATGAGCAGTTCTTC. The variable domain in full, with the rest retrieved from reference TRBV7-2 and TRBJ2-1, is GAGVSQSPSNKVTEKGKDVELRCDPISGHTALYWYRQSLGQGLEFLIYFQGNSAPDKSGLPSDRFSAERTGGSVSTLTIQRTQQEDSAVYLCASSLYGRHNEQFFGPGTRLTVL.

Only a few counts were recorded for this clonotype. The V call is TRBV15, the J call TRBJ1-2; 8 bases agree with TRBD1. The CDR3 has 16 residues. Germline CDR1 is LNHNV and CDR2 is YYDKDF (reference sequence). V gave up 1 base and J gave up 4 bases; unmatched junction bases: 8. CDR3 loop: CATSRGAGQATYGYTF. The CDR3 nucleotides are TGTGCCACCAGCAGAGGCGCGGGACAGGCGACCTATGGCTACACCTTC.

V is TRBV28 and J is TRBJ2-5; TRBD1 agrees at 9 bases. V was clipped by 3 bases and J by 5 bases; unmatched bases: 7. This CDR3 has 15 residues. The germline gives CDR1 MDHEN, CDR2 SYDVKM. As DNA, the CDR3 is TGTGCCAGCAGTTTCGGGACAGGGTTTCTGGAGACCCAGTACTTC. It is translated as CASSFGTGFLETQYF.

This clonotype turned up a few times. V usage is TRBV20-1 and J usage is TRBJ1-3; tentatively, D is TRBD1 (5 bases). Per germline, CDR1 DFQATT and CDR2 SNEGSKA (reference sequence). The CDR3 is 16 amino acids. Trimming removed 3 bases from V and 0 bases from J, with 15 bases in between. The CDR3 region is CSASNRQTSSGNTIYF. CDR3 DNA: TGCAGTGCTAGTAATAGACAGACGTCCTCTGGAAACACCATATATTTT.